These 6 T cell receptor beta chains originate from one sample sequenced in a study of blood T cell repertoires in COVID-19. Data came from immunoSEQ multiplex PCR; TCRdb stores just in-frame clones and leaves some out. The sample has roughly 250,000 clones, roughly 84% seen once; the top ten hold 4% to 4.5%. The sequencing sample was made of peripheral blood. The receptor set was obtained from a woman in her forties with active or convalescent COVID-19.

The chain has TRBV2 and TRBJ1-1; the D gene is possibly TRBD1 (5 bases). The length of the CDR3 is 12 residues. Germline V CDR1 and CDR2: SNHLY, FYNNEI. V shed 3 bases and J shed 6 bases, with 8 bases lying between them. The CDR3 region is CASSDRVPEAFF. The CDR3 DNA is TGTGCCAGCAGTGACAGGGTACCTGAAGCTTTCTTT.

The chain employs TRBV4-1 and TRBJ2-2; the D is unclear. With 2 bases removed from V and 4 bases from J, the gap between germline ends came to 5 bases. This CDR3 spans 13 amino acids. CDR1 is MGHRA, CDR2 YSYEKL, per germline. CDR3 sequence: CASSQISTGELFF. CDR3 sequence (DNA): TGCGCCAGCAGCCAAATATCCACCGGGGAGCTGTTTTTT.

This clone was recorded once. J is TRBJ2-7 and V is TRBV27, with D possibly being TRBD1 (5 bases). Trimming removed 3 bases at V and 0 bases at J, with 15 bases between. Germline V CDR1 and CDR2: MNHEY, SMNVEV (reference sequence). This CDR3 has 16 amino acids. CDR3 protein: CASSLSGRASSYEQYV. The CDR3, as DNA: TGTGCCAGCAGTTTGAGTGGCAGGGCAAGCTCCTACGAGCAGTACGTC.

In its sample, this clone was seen once. CDR3 in amino acids: CASREYFGYTF. CDR3 in DNA: TGTGCCAGCAGAGAGTATTTTGGCTACACCTTC. J is TRBJ1-2 and V is TRBV6-4; D remains ambiguous. The germline gives CDR1 MRHNA, CDR2 SNTAGT. Trimming took 6 bases from V and 7 from J, leaving 9 bases between them. The CDR3 length is 11 residues.

V is TRBV6-6 and J is TRBJ2-7, with TRBD1 as a possible D gene (7 bases). V lost 11 bases, J lost 5 bases, and 19 bases lay in between. CDR3 length: 13 residues. Germline V gives CDR1 MNHNY, CDR2 SVGAGI (reference sequence). The CDR3 here is CAAKLQGGNEQYF. The CDR3 coding sequence is TGTGCCGCCAAGCTCCAGGGGGGTAACGAGCAGTACTTC.

The CDR3: CASSSQGQGSEAFF. CDR3 nucleotides: TGTGCCAGCAGTTCTCAGGGACAGGGGTCTGAAGCTTTCTTT. The V and J genes are TRBV9 and TRBJ1-1; 10 bases are shared with TRBD1. Germline CDR1 reads SGDLS; CDR2 reads YYNGEE. The J segment lost 6 bases and the V segment lost 5 bases, leaving 7 bases of the junction unmatched. The length of the CDR3 is 14 residues. The variable domain in full, with the rest retrieved from reference TRBV9 and TRBJ1-1, is DSGVTQTPKHLITATGQRVTLRCSPRSGDLSVYWYQQSLDQGLQFLIQYYNGEERAKGNILERFSAQQFPDLHSELNLSSLELGDSALYFCASSSQGQGSEAFFGQGTRLTVV.